This T cell receptor (beta chain) was captured by sequencing in a study of cytomegalovirus exposure and HLA in healthy donors. Germline assignment: CDR1 MNHNS and CDR2 SASEGT. V was pared by 4 bases and J by 5 bases, with 8 bases between. This CDR3 is 12 amino acids long. In the PCR, 60 Vbeta and 13 Jbeta primers were used. TCRdb's copy holds only in-frame clones and misses some; the assay was immunoSEQ multiplex PCR. Its table records some 76,000 clones. The clonotype originates from a female donor in good health and CMV-seropositive. The source material was PBMCs. The V call is TRBV6-1, the J call TRBJ1-1; perhaps TRBD1 as D (6 bases). CDR3 in amino acids: CASSAQGTEAFF. The CDR3 DNA follows: TGTGCCAGCAGTGCGCAGGGGACTGAAGCTTTCTTT.